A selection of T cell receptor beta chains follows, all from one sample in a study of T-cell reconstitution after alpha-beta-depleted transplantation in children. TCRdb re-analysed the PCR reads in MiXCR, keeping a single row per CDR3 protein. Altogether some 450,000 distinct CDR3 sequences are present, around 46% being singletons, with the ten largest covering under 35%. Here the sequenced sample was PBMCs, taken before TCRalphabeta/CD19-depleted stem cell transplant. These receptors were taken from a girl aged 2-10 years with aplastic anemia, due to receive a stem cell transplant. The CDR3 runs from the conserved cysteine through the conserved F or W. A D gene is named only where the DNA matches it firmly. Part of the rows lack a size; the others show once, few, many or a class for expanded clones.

cdr3_aa: CASSWGPTGELFF; cdr3_nt: TGTGCCAGCAGCTGGGGACCCACCGGGGAGCTGTTTTTT; d_call: .; v_call: TRBV5-6; clone_size: few; j_call: TRBJ2-2
cdr3_aa: CAWSLGDLLADEQYF; cdr3_nt: TGTGCCTGGAGTCTTGGGGACCTACTAGCGGACGAGCAGTACTTC; d_call: TRBD2; v_call: TRBV30; clone_size: few; j_call: TRBJ2-7
cdr3_aa: CASSGGTSGLSYEQYF; cdr3_nt: TGTGCCAGCAGTGGAGGGACTAGCGGCCTCTCCTACGAGCAGTACTTC; d_call: TRBD2; v_call: TRBV25-1; clone_size: .; j_call: TRBJ2-7
cdr3_aa: CASSRDRVGADTQYF; cdr3_nt: TGTGCCAGCAGCAGGGACAGGGTTGGGGCAGATACGCAGTATTTT; d_call: TRBD1; v_call: TRBV7-2; clone_size: .; j_call: TRBJ2-3
cdr3_aa: CASSAPYPGGSYEQYF; cdr3_nt: TGTGCCAGCAGCGCCCCATACCCTGGAGGCTCCTACGAGCAGTACTTC; d_call: .; v_call: TRBV7-2; clone_size: once; j_call: TRBJ2-7
cdr3_aa: CASSDTSGDRPPDTQYF; cdr3_nt: TGTGCCAGCAGTGATACGAGCGGGGACAGACCCCCAGATACGCAGTATTTT; d_call: .; v_call: TRBV28; clone_size: many; j_call: TRBJ2-3
cdr3_aa: CSARDFFGLQSSYEQYF; cdr3_nt: TGCAGTGCTAGAGACTTTTTCGGACTCCAGAGCTCCTACGAGCAGTACTTC; d_call: .; v_call: TRBV20-1; clone_size: .; j_call: TRBJ2-7
cdr3_aa: CASGARDFGSYEQYF; cdr3_nt: TGTGCTAGTGGCGCGCGGGATTTTGGCTCCTACGAGCAGTACTTC; d_call: .; v_call: TRBV12-5; clone_size: few; j_call: TRBJ2-7
cdr3_aa: CSAGTDTDTQYF; cdr3_nt: TGCAGTGCGGGAACCGACACAGATACGCAGTATTTT; d_call: .; v_call: TRBV20-1; clone_size: .; j_call: TRBJ2-3
cdr3_aa: CASSSQGNSYEQYF; cdr3_nt: TGTGCCAGCAGTTCACAGGGTAATAGCTACGAGCAGTACTTC; d_call: .; v_call: TRBV28; clone_size: many; j_call: TRBJ2-7
cdr3_aa: CASSLMYSNQPQHF; cdr3_nt: TGTGCCAGCAGCCTAATGTATAGCAATCAGCCCCAGCATTTT; d_call: .; v_call: TRBV2; clone_size: .; j_call: TRBJ1-5
cdr3_aa: CSVPKGQGETQYF; cdr3_nt: TGCAGTGTTCCGAAGGGGCAGGGAGAGACCCAGTACTTC; d_call: .; v_call: TRBV20-1; clone_size: many; j_call: TRBJ2-5
cdr3_aa: CSVGQSQETQYF; cdr3_nt: TGCAGCGTCGGACAGTCCCAAGAGACCCAGTACTTC; d_call: .; v_call: TRBV29-1; clone_size: few; j_call: TRBJ2-5
cdr3_aa: CAWSVRGGRREQYF; cdr3_nt: TGTGCCTGGAGTGTTAGGGGGGGGCGCCGAGAGCAGTACTTC; d_call: .; v_call: TRBV30; clone_size: .; j_call: TRBJ2-7
cdr3_aa: CASSPEPSGSSYNEQFF; cdr3_nt: TGCGCCAGCAGCCCGGAGCCTAGCGGGAGTTCATACAATGAGCAGTTCTTC; d_call: TRBD2; v_call: TRBV5-1; clone_size: .; j_call: TRBJ2-1
cdr3_aa: CASSLSGSTKSHEQYF; cdr3_nt: TGTGCCAGCAGCCTTAGCGGGTCCACCAAATCCCACGAGCAGTACTTC; d_call: TRBD2; v_call: TRBV7-2; clone_size: few; j_call: TRBJ2-7